This T cell receptor (beta chain) was profiled in a study of blood T cell repertoires in COVID-19. Study as a whole: Acute-phase and convalescent COVID-19 samples originated in the United States, Italy and Spain. The analysed material was cDNA or gDNA that came from T cells, B-cell-depleted T cells, or PBMCs.

How the authors handled the data: Researchers report that nucleated cell counts were estimated from reference gene primer amplification. TCRdb keeps only in-frame clones here, not all; method: immunoSEQ multiplex PCR. The V and J calls and clone size are taken from that table; D and trimming were inferred from the DNA. The top ten clones hold roughly 5.1% of a sample with 200,000 to 250,000 clones, around 83% of them seen once. Recruited during active infection, patients (from Seattle) were subsequently followed longitudinally. This clone occurred a few times. Sequencing was performed on peripheral blood. This clonotype originated in a woman in her 70s with COVID-19, enrolled during active disease.

DNA for the CDR3: TGTGCCAGCAGTTTCCCACAGGGCGGCAATCAGCCCCAGCATTTT. This gives the protein CASSFPQGGNQPQHF. V usage is TRBV28 and J usage is TRBJ1-5, with D possibly TRBD1 on 6 matching bases. V shed 3 bases and J shed 2 bases, with 11 bases lying between them. Germline-derived CDR1 and CDR2 are MDHEN and SYDVKM. The CDR3 loop spans 15 amino acids.